This T cell receptor (beta chain) was sequenced for a study of blood T cell repertoires in COVID-19. This CDR3 is 16 amino acids long. Germline CDR1 and CDR2: SGHRS and YFSETQ. With V trimmed by 2 bases and J by 0 bases, 4 bases remained unmatched. Sequencing used immunoSEQ multiplex PCR; TCRdb keeps in-frame clones, though not all of them. The sample carries around 220,000 clones, approximately 80% recorded once. The chain employs TRBV5-1 and TRBJ2-1; TRBD2 matches at 8 bases. The sample taken for sequencing was peripheral blood. The clonotype comes from a woman of 80 years or more with active or convalescent COVID-19. CDR3 bases: TGCGCCAGCAGCTTAAGCGGGGGTTACTCCTACAATGAGCAGTTCTTC. It encodes CASSLSGGYSYNEQFF.